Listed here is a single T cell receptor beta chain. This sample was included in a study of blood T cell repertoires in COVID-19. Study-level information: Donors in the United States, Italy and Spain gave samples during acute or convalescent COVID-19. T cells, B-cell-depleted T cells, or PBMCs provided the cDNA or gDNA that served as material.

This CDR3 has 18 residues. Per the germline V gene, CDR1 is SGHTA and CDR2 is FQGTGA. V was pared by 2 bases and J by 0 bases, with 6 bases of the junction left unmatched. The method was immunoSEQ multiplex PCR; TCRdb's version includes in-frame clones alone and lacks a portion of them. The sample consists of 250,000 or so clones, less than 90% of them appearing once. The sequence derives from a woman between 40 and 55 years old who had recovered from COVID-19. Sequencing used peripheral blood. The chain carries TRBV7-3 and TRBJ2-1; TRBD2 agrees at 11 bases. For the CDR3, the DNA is TGTGCCAGCAGCTTACCGCCGACTAGCGGGACCTCCTACAATGAGCAGTTCTTC. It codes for CASSLPPTSGTSYNEQFF.